The present TCR beta chain was sequenced within a study of blood T cell repertoires in COVID-19 (TCRdb year 2020). About the study as a whole: The collaborator samples originated in the United States, Italy and Spain and spanned the acute and convalescent phases of COVID-19. The material from the prospective study consisted of cDNA or gDNA derived from T cells, B-cell-depleted T cells, or PBMCs. Deeply sampled blood TCRbeta repertoires from subjects exposed to, actively infected with, or recovered from COVID-19 were included in the dataset. The repertoires were made available in a free public database intended to serve as a resource for research on the immune response to SARS-CoV-2. Samples came from the ongoing ImmuneRACE study (first 160 participants) plus 1,254 subjects from 6 global collaborators. The sample metadata nearly always contained a de-identified subject ID, COVID-19 status, age in years and sex. Where HLA class I and class II types were available, the types were taken from metadata supplied by the sample provider, not from assay-based typing.

The CDR3 runs 16 residues from the cysteine to the phenylalanine. The retained sequence is limited to the CDR3, 48 bases, with the frame set at the first base. Deletion took 2 bases off V and 2 bases off J, with a span of 12 bases between the germline ends. CDR1 is given as KGHSH and CDR2 as LQKENI, both from the germline V gene. Broad study findings and their caveats: Clinical and demographic metadata were provided uncurated, with the amount varying by source and participant.

Each collaborating institution followed its own protocols to collect whole blood in K2EDTA tubes. Collaborator samples were shipped for TCRbeta analysis as frozen whole blood, isolated PBMCs, or DNA extracted from either sample type. As regards this clone: Its target antigen remains unknown. Base qualities were left out, and no much larger clone turns up one base away.

TCRbeta CDR3 regions were amplified from genomic DNA by means of the immunoSEQ Assay, a bias-controlled multiplex PCR. Turning to the authors' computational methods: The number of nucleated cells in each sample was estimated by amplification of reference gene primers within the assay. To quantify the absolute abundance of each unique TCRbeta CDR3 rearrangement, sequence reads were collapsed and filtered. For each sample, productive Simpson clonality was calculated as the square root of Simpson's diversity index across productive rearrangements. TCRdb limited this immuneACCESS table to in-frame rearrangements with V and J called. A share of clones is missing; checked studies link under half to unresolved V genes, and the rest is unexplained. V, J and clone size derive from that table, while D and trimming were established from the DNA sequence. The sample table shows approximately 260,000 clones, and around nine tenths are seen once. Approximately 2.2% of the sample is held by the ten biggest clonotypes.

The TCR sequence derives from a man aged 45-60 years with acute or convalescent COVID-19. The material sequenced was peripheral blood. The sequence joins TRBV18 to TRBJ2-2; the D gene is perhaps TRBD1, on 5 matching bases. CDR3 reads: CASSPFDQGNTGELFF. The DNA reads TGTGCCAGCTCACCATTTGACCAGGGAAACACCGGGGAGCTGTTTTTT.